These T cell receptor beta chains were read from a single sample in a study of blood T cell repertoires in COVID-19. Assay: immunoSEQ multiplex PCR; the TCRdb copy retains only in-frame clones and omits some. The table includes under 95,000 clones, roughly nine tenths detected once. Material: peripheral blood. Receptor source: a man aged 55 to 70 with acute or convalescent COVID-19. Each CDR3 is given with its conserved first and last residue. Each record gives: J gene, V gene, clone size, D gene, CDR3 protein, CDR3 DNA. A D gene is named only where the DNA matches it firmly. For some rows the clone size is stated as once, few or many, or as a class when expanded; others skip it.

TRBJ2-7 TRBV3-1/TRBV3-2 NA NA CASSQGGQGIYEQYF TGTGCCAGCAGCCAAGGCGGGCAGGGGATTTACGAGCAGTACTTC
TRBJ1-1 TRBV10-3 NA NA CAISPGGEAFF TGTGCCATCAGTCCGGGGGGTGAAGCTTTCTTT
TRBJ2-5 TRBV5-4 NA NA CASSPKQGRETQYF TGTGCCAGCAGCCCAAAACAGGGTCGCGAGACCCAGTACTTC
TRBJ1-1 TRBV10-2 NA NA CASSELRVSNTEAFF TGCGCCAGCAGTGAGTTGAGGGTTTCGAACACTGAAGCTTTCTTT
TRBJ1-2 TRBV7-8 few TRBD1 CASSFYPPTGADYGYTF TGTGCCAGCAGCTTTTACCCCCCTACAGGGGCTGACTATGGCTACACCTTC
TRBJ1-5 TRBV9 NA NA CASSDSAQGPQHF TGTGCCAGCAGTGACAGTGCTCAGGGGCCCCAGCATTTT
TRBJ1-2 TRBV19 NA NA CASSIPQGSYTF TGTGCCAGTAGTATCCCACAGGGATCCTACACCTTC
TRBJ2-5 TRBV5-6 NA TRBD1 CASRSYIGKQGVRETQYF TGTGCCAGCAGGTCCTATATTGGAAAACAGGGGGTACGAGAGACCCAGTACTTC
TRBJ1-6 TRBV9 once NA CASSAGGVNLYNSPLHF TGTGCCAGCAGCGCGGGGGGGGTAAACCTTTATAATTCACCCCTCCACTTT
TRBJ1-5 TRBV27 NA TRBD1 CASSLLPRDRDQPQHF TGTGCCAGCAGTTTATTGCCCCGGGACAGAGATCAGCCCCAGCATTTT
TRBJ1-1 TRBV6-6 NA NA CASSPGQNTEAFF TGTGCCAGCAGCCCTGGGCAGAACACTGAAGCTTTCTTT
TRBJ1-5 TRBV19 NA TRBD1 CASRGQLNQPQHF TGTGCCAGTAGGGGACAGTTAAATCAGCCCCAGCATTTT
TRBJ1-2 TRBV3-1/TRBV3-2 NA TRBD1 CASSQDLLQGARYGYTF TGTGCCAGCAGCCAAGATCTTCTCCAGGGGGCTCGCTATGGCTACACCTTC
TRBJ1-1 TRBV30 NA NA CAWSVGGNTEAFF TGTGCCTGGAGTGTTGGAGGAAACACTGAAGCTTTCTTT
TRBJ2-1 TRBV4-1 NA NA CASSLAGGDYNEQFF TGCGCCAGCAGCCTCGCGGGCGGGGACTACAATGAGCAGTTCTTC
TRBJ1-4 TRBV5-4 NA TRBD1 CASSWNRGQSEKLFF TGTGCCAGCAGCTGGAACAGGGGGCAAAGCGAAAAACTGTTTTTT
TRBJ1-3 TRBV10-3 NA NA CAISERGGNTIYF TGTGCCATCAGTGAAAGGGGTGGAAACACCATATATTTT
TRBJ1-1 TRBV9 few TRBD1 CASSVGQGGTEAFF TGTGCCAGCAGCGTAGGACAGGGGGGGACTGAAGCTTTCTTT
TRBJ2-3 TRBV7-2 NA TRBD2 CASSLRAGGPSTDTQYF TGTGCCAGCAGCTTAAGAGCGGGGGGGCCTAGCACAGATACGCAGTATTTT
TRBJ1-2 TRBV5-4 NA NA CASSLAERLTVTSNGYTF TGTGCCAGCAGCTTGGCCGAAAGGCTAACAGTGACCTCAAATGGCTACACCTTC
TRBJ1-6 TRBV4-3 NA NA CASSQTNRNSPLHF TGCGCCAGCAGCCAAACAAACAGAAATTCACCCCTCCACTTT
TRBJ2-5 TRBV7-2 few TRBD2 CASSQQVTSGQETQYF TGTGCCAGCAGCCAACAAGTAACTAGCGGCCAAGAGACCCAGTACTTC
TRBJ2-3 TRBV6-5 NA NA CASASPTDTQYF TGTGCCAGCGCGAGTCCCACAGATACGCAGTATTTT
TRBJ2-1 TRBV7-6 NA TRBD1 CASSIGQGDYNEQFF TGTGCCAGCAGCATCGGACAGGGGGACTACAATGAGCAGTTCTTC
TRBJ2-5 TRBV19 NA TRBD2 CASSIDGLAGGIQETQYF TGTGCCAGTAGTATAGATGGGCTAGCGGGGGGAATTCAAGAGACCCAGTACTTC
TRBJ2-7 TRBV28 NA TRBD1 CASSSPTGVNEQYF TGTGCCAGCAGTTCACCAACAGGGGTCAACGAGCAGTACTTC
TRBJ1-3 TRBV5-6 NA NA CASIRSSGNTIYF TGTGCCAGCATTAGGAGCTCTGGAAACACCATATATTTT
TRBJ2-7 TRBV5-6 NA TRBD1 CASSLTRQGRSYEQYF TGTGCCAGCAGCCTCACCCGACAGGGAAGGTCCTACGAGCAGTACTTC
TRBJ2-3 TRBV7-2 NA TRBD2 CASSPGTSGPTDTQYF TGTGCCAGCAGCCCAGGGACTAGCGGGCCCACAGATACGCAGTATTTT
TRBJ1-2 TRBV6-2/TRBV6-3 NA NA CASSYSGEGYTF TGTGCCAGCAGTTACTCAGGGGAAGGCTACACCTTC
TRBJ1-6 TRBV9 NA NA CASSAYAGTINSPLHF TGTGCCAGCAGCGCTTACGCTGGGACAATTAATTCACCCCTCCACTTT
TRBJ1-6 TRBV7-2 NA NA CASRQGLYSPLHF TGTGCCAGCAGACAGGGTTTGTACTCACCCCTCCACTTT
TRBJ1-6 TRBV18 NA TRBD1 CASSPGQGQGSPLHF TGTGCCAGCTCACCGGGACAGGGTCAAGGCTCACCCCTCCACTTT
TRBJ2-7 TRBV5-6 few TRBD1 CASSPPSYRGEQYF TGTGCCAGCAGTCCACCCTCCTACAGGGGCGAGCAGTACTTC
TRBJ2-6 TRBV9 NA TRBD1 CASSGTGSFGANVLTF TGTGCCAGCAGCGGGACAGGGTCTTTCGGGGCCAACGTCCTGACTTTC
TRBJ2-2 TRBV30 NA TRBD2 CAWSDRLASGELFF TGTGCCTGGAGCGACAGACTAGCATCCGGGGAGCTGTTTTTT
TRBJ2-3 TRBV12-5 NA TRBD2 CASGLVTSGGAADTQYF TGTGCTAGTGGTTTGGTAACTAGCGGGGGGGCTGCAGATACGCAGTATTTT
TRBJ2-1 TRBV5-1 NA TRBD1 CASSLLGGLPGTGENEQFF TGCGCCAGCAGCTTGTTGGGGGGGCTCCCCGGGACAGGGGAGAATGAGCAGTTCTTC
TRBJ1-2 TRBV3-1/TRBV3-2 NA NA CASSQFRGGYTF TGTGCCAGCAGCCAGTTCAGGGGCGGCTACACCTTC
TRBJ1-2 TRBV6-1 NA NA CASSDPPGGHGYTF TGTGCCAGCAGTGACCCGCCCGGGGGGCACGGCTACACCTTC
TRBJ1-2 TRBV25-1 NA TRBD1 CASSAPSTGDSYTF TGTGCCAGCAGTGCCCCATCGACAGGGGATAGCTACACCTTC
TRBJ2-1 TRBV6-2/TRBV6-3 once TRBD1 CASSPGTGDNEQFF TGTGCCAGCAGTCCCGGGACAGGGGACAATGAGCAGTTCTTC
TRBJ2-7 TRBV5-6 once NA CASSLGQGHYEQYF TGTGCCAGCAGCTTAGGGCAGGGGCATTACGAGCAGTACTTC
TRBJ2-1 TRBV7-2 NA NA CASSLTHTISYNEQFF TGTGCCAGCAGCTTAACCCATACAATCTCCTACAATGAGCAGTTCTTC
TRBJ2-1 TRBV21-1 NA NA CASSKKTLGVHCGYNEQFF TGTGCCAGCAGCAAAAAAACACTGGGAGTCCACTGCGGTTACAATGAGCAGTTCTTC
TRBJ1-3 TRBV25-1 NA TRBD1 CASSDPGQGVRSGNTIYF TGTGCCAGCAGTGACCCGGGACAGGGGGTTCGCTCTGGAAACACCATATATTTT
TRBJ1-2 TRBV11-2 NA NA CASSLESGSYGYTF TGTGCCAGCAGCTTAGAATCAGGCTCCTATGGCTACACCTTC